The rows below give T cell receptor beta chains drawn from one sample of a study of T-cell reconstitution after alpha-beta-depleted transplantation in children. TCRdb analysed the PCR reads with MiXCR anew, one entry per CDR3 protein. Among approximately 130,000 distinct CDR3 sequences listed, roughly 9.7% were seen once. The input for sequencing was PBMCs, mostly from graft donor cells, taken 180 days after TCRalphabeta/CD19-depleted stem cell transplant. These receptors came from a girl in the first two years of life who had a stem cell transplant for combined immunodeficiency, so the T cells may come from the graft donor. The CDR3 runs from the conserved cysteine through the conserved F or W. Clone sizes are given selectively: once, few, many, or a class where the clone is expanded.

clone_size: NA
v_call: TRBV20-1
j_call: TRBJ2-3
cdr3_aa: CSAPGTSGDTQYF

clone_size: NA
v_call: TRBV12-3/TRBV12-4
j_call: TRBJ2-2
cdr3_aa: CASSLWDRVFVRTGELFF

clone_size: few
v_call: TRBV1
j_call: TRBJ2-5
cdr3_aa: CTNLSQETQYF

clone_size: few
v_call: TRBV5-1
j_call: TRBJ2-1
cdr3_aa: CASSTKQNEQFF

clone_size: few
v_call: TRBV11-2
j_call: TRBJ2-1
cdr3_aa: CASSPRRGGPNEQFF

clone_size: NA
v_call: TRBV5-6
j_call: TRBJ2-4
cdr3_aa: CASSWGPRGLAKNIQYF

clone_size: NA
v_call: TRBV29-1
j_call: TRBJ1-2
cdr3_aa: CSVILTGPRYGYTF

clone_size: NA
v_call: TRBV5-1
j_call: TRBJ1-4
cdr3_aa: CATLWDIHHEKLFF

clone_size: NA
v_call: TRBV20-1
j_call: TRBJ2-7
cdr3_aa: CSAGTGGPYEQYF

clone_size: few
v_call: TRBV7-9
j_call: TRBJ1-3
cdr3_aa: CASSLGAPEGNTIYF

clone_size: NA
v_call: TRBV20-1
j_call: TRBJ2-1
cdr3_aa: CSARASFHEQFF

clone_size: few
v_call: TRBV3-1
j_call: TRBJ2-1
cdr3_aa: CASSQDYGESYNEQFF

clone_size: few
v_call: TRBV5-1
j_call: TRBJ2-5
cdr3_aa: CASSLVNSGSRETQYF

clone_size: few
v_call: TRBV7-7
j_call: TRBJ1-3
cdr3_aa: CASSLSPSSGNTIYF

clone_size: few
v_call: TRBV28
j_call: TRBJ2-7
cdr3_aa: CASSSPSTASGEQYF

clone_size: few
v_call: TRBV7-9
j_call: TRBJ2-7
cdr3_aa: CASSLGGASEQYF

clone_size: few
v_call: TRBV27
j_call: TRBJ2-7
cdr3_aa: CASSLPGQGFYEQYF

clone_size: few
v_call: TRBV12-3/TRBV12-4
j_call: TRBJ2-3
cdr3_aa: CASSPGTGFTDTQYF

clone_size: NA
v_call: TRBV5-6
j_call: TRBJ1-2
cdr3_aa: CASSPTQGPYGYTF

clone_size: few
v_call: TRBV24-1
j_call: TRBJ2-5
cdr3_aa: CATSGGTGWETQYF

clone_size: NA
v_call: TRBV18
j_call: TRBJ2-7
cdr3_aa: CASSPTSTQNRGHYNF

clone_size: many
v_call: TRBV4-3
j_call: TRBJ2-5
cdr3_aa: CASSRTLWGVGETQYF

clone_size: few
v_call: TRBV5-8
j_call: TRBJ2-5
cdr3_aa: CASSTGLAGGQGETQYF

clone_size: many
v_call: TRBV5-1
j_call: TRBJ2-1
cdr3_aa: CASSLTGSYNEQFF

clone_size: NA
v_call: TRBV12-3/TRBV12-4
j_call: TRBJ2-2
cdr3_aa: CASSRTSGSNTGELFF

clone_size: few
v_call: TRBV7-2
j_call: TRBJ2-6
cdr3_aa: CASSARTGPGANVLTF

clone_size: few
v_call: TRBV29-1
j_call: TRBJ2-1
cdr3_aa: CSTLPGLAGGGLF

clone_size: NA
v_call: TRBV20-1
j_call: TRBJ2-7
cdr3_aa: CSASGLAGESGSYEQYF

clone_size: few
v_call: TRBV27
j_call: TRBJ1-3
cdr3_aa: CASSSLDTRNTIYF

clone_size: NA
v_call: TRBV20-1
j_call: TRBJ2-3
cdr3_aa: CSAPSRVLTDTQYF

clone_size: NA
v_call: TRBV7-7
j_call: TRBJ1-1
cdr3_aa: CASSLEGGDWGFEAFF

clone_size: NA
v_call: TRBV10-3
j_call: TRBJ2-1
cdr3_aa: CAISDPGGGTYNEQFF

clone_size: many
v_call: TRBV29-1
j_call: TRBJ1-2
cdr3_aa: CSVDNRNYGYTF

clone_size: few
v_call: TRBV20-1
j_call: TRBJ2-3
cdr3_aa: CSASGERSTDTQYF

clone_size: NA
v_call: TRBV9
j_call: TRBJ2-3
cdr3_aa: CASSVEIGADTQYF

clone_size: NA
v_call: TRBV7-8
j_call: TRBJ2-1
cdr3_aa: CASSLVRSLNNEQFF

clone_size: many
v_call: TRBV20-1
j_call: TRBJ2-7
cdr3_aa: CSAAPGWSSYEQYF

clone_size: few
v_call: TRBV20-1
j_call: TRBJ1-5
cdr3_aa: CSASQDRHNQPQHF

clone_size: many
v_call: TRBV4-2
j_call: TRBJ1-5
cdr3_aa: CASSKGSWLSDNQPQHF

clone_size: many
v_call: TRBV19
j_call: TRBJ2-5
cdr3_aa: CASRSPGLAGETQYF